The entry that follows covers one T cell receptor beta chain sequence. Its binding antigen is unknown. No much larger clone is present one base from it, and per-base qualities are unavailable. Using the deep immunoSEQ assay, multiplex PCR amplified TCR CDR3 regions from genomic DNA. Extracted genomic DNA from each cell subset was distributed evenly across all wells of several immunoSEQ 96-well plates, and each plate was treated as a replicate. For sorted subsets, each replicate PCR was loaded with 200 to 250 ng genomic DNA, equivalent to 25,000 to 35,000 T cell genomes. The purified libraries were quantified using a Qubit 3.0 fluorometer, sized with a Bioanalyzer 2100, and then quantified again using the KAPA Library Quantification kit. Each immunoSEQ 96-well plate was sequenced on its own single-read 150-cycle Illumina NextSeq 550 flow cell. As for how the authors treated the data: Because only junctional sequences without quality scores were contained in the immunoSEQ output, filtering matching that applied to full-length reads could not be performed. To assign V/J genes and CDR3, sequences were annotated using PyIR, a Python wrapper for IgBLAST v1.9, with IMGT germline references. Reads with weak V/J assignments (E-value above 1e-6), missing CDR3, stop codons, out-of-frame junctions, or ambiguous translated residues were removed. V3J clonotypes were defined as sequences sharing an identical inferred V gene, J gene, and CDR3 amino acid sequence. The percentage overlap between two repertoires was calculated by dividing the number of shared unique clonotypes by the size of the smaller repertoire. Three approaches were used to assess repertoire richness: RTK rarefaction, the Chao1 estimator, and Recon v2.1 estimates of unobserved clonotypes. Generation probabilities for all TCRbeta clonotypes obtained by the gDNA method from a few donors were computed using OLGA. As stored in TCRdb, this immuneACCESS dataset retains in-frame rearrangements with V and J assigned. A fraction of the clones does not appear; measured against another copy, unresolved V genes explain less than half of the discrepancy, and the remainder lacks a known reason. The V and J calls and the clone size are those of that table, but D and trimming were determined from the DNA. The sample table shows around 510,000 clones, and approximately 95% are seen once. The top ten clones comprise about 0.067% of the sample.

This sample is drawn from a study of shared clonotypes between healthy human individuals (TCRdb year 2020). Describing the broader study: A couple of women and a few men aged 18 to 49 years were included in the cohort. Each donor's leukapheresis produced roughly between roughly 0.85 and 9.5 billion PBMCs. Per donor, three plates each were used for CD4 naive and CD4 memory, two for CD8 naive, and one for CD8 memory. The study deeply sequenced blood TCR repertoires of five healthy adults to estimate repertoire size and the extent of clonotype sharing between individuals. To increase sequencing depth and limit assay-specific biases, different laboratories used diverse techniques to prepare libraries and sequence TCR repertoires. Paper-wide results and their limitations: The genetic and exposure-history diversity represented was limited by the small number of donors. Larger estimated clonotype richness was generally found for naive subsets than for memory subsets. Approximately 5% of naive CD4, 3% to 3.5% of naive CD8, 2.3% of memory CD4, and about 0.4% of memory CD8 clonotypes were shared across several donors. Rarefaction of sorted-subset datasets indicated incomplete sequencing despite the large sequencing depth. Only blood was sampled, and tissue TCR repertoires likely differ from those in blood. Based on pairwise subsampling, the degree of clonotype sharing among donors was expected to be affected by sequencing depth. Compared with non-shared clonotypes, the clonotypes found in all four sorted-subset donors had higher generation probabilities.

Donors were healthy HIV-negative adults with no recently reported acute infections or vaccinations. All donors were Caucasian adults living in Nashville, Tennessee, USA. CD4+ T cells were enriched by magnetic negative selection, after which naive cells were positively selected on CD45RA and the negative fraction was taken as the memory subset. After blood collection by leukapheresis, PBMCs were isolated using Ficoll-Histopaque density gradient centrifugation and then cryopreserved in the vapor phase of liquid nitrogen. Purity and quantity of every magnetically sorted T cell population were checked by analytical flow cytometry. Genomic DNA was isolated from each sorted fraction and quantified by UV absorbance on a Nanodrop 2000c. The CDR3 spans 15 residues, from the cysteine through the phenylalanine. Just CDR3 DNA is preserved here, 45 bases in frame from base 1.

The receptor was derived from a woman in her twenties or thirties in good health. The sample comprised naive CD4+ T cells sorted from blood. Taken with the paper, the label for cell subset or site translates to: CD45RA+ positively selected. Recombination joined TRBV21-1 with TRBJ2-1; TRBD2 reflects the table's D call only, with no check against the DNA. TRBV21-1 is a known pseudogene. The encoded CDR3 is CASSKVRGSFHEQFF. The nucleotide sequence reads TGTGCCAGCAGCAAAGTACGGGGTAGCTTCCATGAGCAGTTCTTC.